This T cell receptor (beta chain) was profiled in a study of blood T cell repertoires in COVID-19. Study context: Sites in the United States, Italy and Spain provided acute and convalescent COVID-19 samples. Nucleic acid was either cDNA or gDNA, and it came from T cells, B-cell-depleted T cells, or PBMCs.

Per the original data handling: Amplified reference gene primers provided the basis for estimating nucleated cell counts. The method was immunoSEQ multiplex PCR; TCRdb's version includes in-frame clones alone and lacks a portion of them. V, J and clone size reflect that table, while D and trimming were determined from the DNA. The table lists 350,000 to 550,000 clones, 87% of them singletons. V shed 4 bases, J shed 2 bases, and the junction held 4 bases outside the gene matches. CDR1 SGHAT and CDR2 FQNNGV come from the germline V gene. This CDR3 contains 15 residues. Material for sequencing was PBMCs or T cells enriched from blood (not recorded which). V and J are TRBV11-2 and TRBJ2-1; 8 bases match TRBD1. The clonotype comes from a woman aged 18-29 years with acute COVID-19. The CDR3 is CASSSGQGAYNEQFF. As DNA, the CDR3 is TGTGCCAGCAGCTCTGGACAGGGCGCCTACAATGAGCAGTTCTTC.